Listed here is a single T cell receptor (beta chain). Its recognized antigen is unknown. The record has no base qualities; no much larger clone is one base away. CD8 naive samples were CD45RO-negative cells positively selected for CCR7, giving a CD45RA+CCR7+ population that excluded TemRA cells. The donors were healthy, HIV-negative adults who had no recently reported acute infections or vaccinations. All donors were Caucasian adults living in Nashville, Tennessee, USA. Blood was obtained by leukapheresis, after which PBMCs were separated by Ficoll-Histopaque density gradient centrifugation and cryopreserved in liquid nitrogen vapor phase. Analytical flow cytometry was used to check the purity and quantity of every magnetically sorted T cell population. Genomic DNA was isolated from each sorted fraction and quantified by UV absorbance on a Nanodrop 2000c. The data are from a study of shared clonotypes between healthy human individuals (dated by TCRdb to between 2020 and 2021). Study-wide context: A couple of women and three men aged 18 to 49 years were included in the cohort. For each donor, CD4 naive and CD4 memory were each run on three plates, CD8 naive on two plates, and CD8 memory on one plate. Blood TCR repertoires of roughly 5 healthy adults were deeply sequenced to estimate repertoire size and the extent of clonotype sharing between individuals. Libraries were prepared and TCR repertoires were sequenced by different laboratories using diverse techniques, in order to increase sequencing depth and limit assay-specific biases. Per donor, leukapheresis produced somewhere between about 0.94 and 9 billion PBMCs.

TCR CDR3 regions were amplified from genomic DNA by multiplex PCR using the deep immunoSEQ assay. Genomic DNA extracted from each cell subset was distributed evenly over all wells of several immunoSEQ 96-well plates, and each plate served as one replicate. For sorted subsets, around 0.2 ug of genomic DNA, equivalent to roughly 33,000 T cell genomes, went into each replicate PCR. Purified libraries were measured with a Qubit 3.0 fluorometer, size-checked on a Bioanalyzer 2100, and measured again with the KAPA Library Quantification kit. Each immunoSEQ 96-well plate was sequenced on its own single-read 150-cycle Illumina NextSeq 550 flow cell. As for how the authors treated the data: Because the immunoSEQ output held only junctional sequences and lacked quality scores, the filtering could not match the filtering applied to full-length reads. To assign V/J genes and CDR3, sequences were annotated against IMGT germline references using PyIR, a Python wrapper for IgBLAST v1.9. Any read was removed if the V/J assignment was weak (E-value above 1e-6), the CDR3 was missing, or the read contained stop codons, out-of-frame junctions, or ambiguous translated residues. V3J clonotypes were defined as sequences sharing the same inferred V gene, J gene, and CDR3 amino acid sequence. The percentage overlap between two repertoires was calculated by dividing the number of shared unique clonotypes by the size of the smaller repertoire. RTK rarefaction, the Chao1 estimator, and Recon v2.1 estimates of unobserved clonotypes were used to assess repertoire richness. Generation probabilities for all TCRbeta clonotypes obtained by the gDNA method from a few donors were computed using OLGA. Drawn from immuneACCESS, this table holds only the in-frame rearrangements with V and J called that TCRdb kept. Clones are partly lost; checked studies trace under half to an unresolved V gene and leave the rest unexplained. V, J and clone size derive from that table, while D and trimming were established from the DNA sequence. This sample has about 580,000 clones in its table, and roughly 98% of those were observed once. The ten largest clones represent 0.3% of the sample.

From the cysteine through the phenylalanine, the CDR3 covers 15 amino acids. Left in the record is the CDR3 DNA by itself, 45 bases read in frame from the first base. V and J are trimmed by 4 bases and 5 bases, and the gene matches miss 9 bases of the junction. CDR1 and CDR2 are read off the germline V gene as SQVTM and ANQGSEA. General study outcomes and caveats: Based on pairwise subsampling, the degree of clonotype sharing among donors was expected to be affected by sequencing depth. Across a handful of donors, around 5% of naive CD4, approximately 3.6% of naive CD8, roughly 2.3% of memory CD4, and approximately 0.42% of memory CD8 clonotypes were shared. The genetic and exposure-history diversity represented was limited by the small number of donors. Larger estimated clonotype richness was generally found for naive subsets than for memory subsets. Higher generation probabilities were observed for clonotypes shared by all four sorted-subset donors than for non-shared clonotypes. Even with the large sequencing depth, rarefaction of the sorted-subset datasets indicated that sequencing was incomplete. Sampling was restricted to blood, and TCR repertoires in tissues likely differ from the TCR repertoires found in blood.

Sequencing was done on a sample of naive CD8+ T cells sorted from blood. The cell subset or site label, read with the paper, signifies: CD45RA+CCR7+. Here the chain combines TRBV29-1 and TRBJ2-5; 11 bases in between match TRBD2. The clonotype was recovered from a man aged 25 to 40 in good health. The base sequence is TGCAGCGTTGGCGATGGGACTAGCGGCGGGGAGACCCAGTACTTC. The resulting protein is CSVGDGTSGGETQYF.